The 22 T cell receptor beta chains listed next were all sequenced from one sample in a study of shared clonotypes between healthy human individuals. Method: immunoSEQ multiplex PCR; TCRdb's copy keeps in-frame clones and lacks some. The sample has 700,000 or so clones; 55% to 75% are singletons. Sample: memory CD4+ T cells sorted from blood. Subset defined: CD45RA-negative fraction. The receptors stem from a woman in her 30s in good health.

V and J are TRBV2 and TRBJ1-4; D remains unclear. CDR1 and CDR2 (germline): SNHLY, FYNNEI. This CDR3 is 14 amino acids long. V was pared by 0 bases and J by 7 bases, with 9 bases between. The DNA of the CDR3 is TGTGCCAGCAGTGAAGCGGGTCCCCCTGAAAAACTGTTTTTT. Its translation: CASSEAGPPEKLFF.

The chain is built from TRBV29-1 and TRBJ2-3; perhaps TRBD1 as D (6 bases). The CDR3 contains 13 residues. Per the germline V gene, CDR1 is SQVTM and CDR2 is ANQGSEA. The CDR3 loop is CRRDKRYTDTQYF. CDR3 in DNA: TGCAGAAGGGACAAGAGATACACAGATACGCAGTATTTT.

For this clone: Possible read error: a much larger clone is one base away. Within the sample, other DNA sequences also encode this same CDR3. V is TRBV5-1 and J is TRBJ2-1; 7 bases fit TRBD2. V shed 1 base, J shed 2 bases, and the junction held 3 bases outside the gene matches. The CDR3 contains 15 residues. The germline CDR1 and CDR2 sequences are SGHRS and YFSETQ. The DNA of the CDR3 is TGCGCCAGCAGCTTGTCTAGCGGAGCCTACAATGAGCAGTTCTTC. Protein: CASSLSSGAYNEQFF.

The chain joins TRBV28 to TRBJ2-7; TRBD1 aligns across 10 bases. There are 15 residues in the CDR3. Germline assignment: CDR1 MDHEN and CDR2 SYDVKM. Trimming cost V 2 bases and J 5 bases; bases outside gene matches: 6. The DNA for the CDR3 is TGTGCCAGCAGTTTAATAGGGACAGGGGTCCACGAGCAGTACTTC. It codes for CASSLIGTGVHEQYF.

This chain links TRBV18 with TRBJ1-4, with a weak D call TRBD1 (5 bases). The CDR3 consists of 14 residues. V gave up 2 bases and J gave up 8 bases, with 12 bases separating them. Germline CDR1 is KGHSH and CDR2 is LQKENI. CDR3 region: CASSPTQAEEKLFF. CDR3 coding DNA: TGTGCCAGCTCACCAACACAGGCAGAGGAAAAACTGTTTTTT. The full variable domain, rest sourced from reference TRBV18 and TRBJ1-4, is NAGVMQNPRHLVRRRGQEARLRCSPMKGHSHVYWYRQLPEEGLKFMVYLQKENIIDESGMPKERFSAEFPKEGPSILRIQQVVRGDSAAYFCASSPTQAEEKLFFGSGTQLSVL.

This clone was seen ten or more times. This rearrangement joins TRBV6-6 to TRBJ1-1, with D possibly TRBD1 on 6 matching bases. Germline V lookup: CDR1 MNHNY, CDR2 SVGAGI (reference sequence). V shed 0 bases and J shed 6 bases, with 8 bases lying between them. The CDR3 runs 13 residues. The CDR3 DNA reads as TGTGCCAGCAGTTACTCGCAGGGGTCTGAAGCTTTCTTT. Translated: CASSYSQGSEAFF.

This clone occurred once. The chain is built from TRBV19 and TRBJ1-4, with 7 bases fitting TRBD1. The CDR3 runs to 14 residues. V lost 3 bases and J lost 8; bases outside the gene matches: 6. Per germline, CDR1 LNHDA and CDR2 SQIVND (reference sequence). This chain's CDR3 is CASSMRGQGEKLFF. CDR3 bases: TGTGCCAGTAGTATGAGGGGGCAAGGAGAAAAACTGTTTTTT.

This clone was observed once. This sequence joins TRBV18 and TRBJ2-2, with 9 bases fitting TRBD2. V gave up 3 bases and J gave up 8 bases; unmatched junction bases: 13. The germline CDR1 and CDR2 sequences are KGHSH and LQKENI. The CDR3 is 17 residues long. The CDR3 loop reads CASSPSGVAGDPGELFF. In DNA form, the CDR3 reads TGTGCCAGCTCACCCTCCGGAGTAGCGGGAGATCCTGGGGAGCTGTTTTTT.

This rearrangement joins TRBV19 to TRBJ2-3; 10 positions match TRBD2. The CDR3 covers 13 residues. Germline V gene lookup returns CDR1 LNHDA and CDR2 SQIVND (reference sequence). V dropped 4 bases and J dropped 5; count of bases not matched to a gene: 0. This CDR3 is CASSKREGDTQYF. The CDR3 DNA reads TGTGCCAGTAGTAAGCGGGAGGGAGATACGCAGTATTTT.

This clone was recorded a few times. The chain has TRBV25-1 and TRBJ2-7, with D maybe TRBD1 (6 bases). Trimming shortened V by 2 bases and J by 0 bases, and 8 bases separated the two germline ends. The CDR3 runs 14 residues. Germline CDR1 reads MGHDK; CDR2 reads SYGVNS. CDR3 sequence reads: CASSEQGSSYEQYF. The CDR3, as DNA: TGTGCCAGCAGTGAACAGGGGAGCTCCTACGAGCAGTACTTC.

The chain carries TRBV18 and TRBJ1-1, with D possibly matching TRBD1 (5 bases). The CDR3 has 15 amino acids. In germline, CDR1 is KGHSH, CDR2 LQKENI. V lost 2 bases and J lost 0, with 10 bases in between. In DNA form, the CDR3 reads TGTGCCAGCTCACCAATTCGGGGGATGAACACTGAAGCTTTCTTT. It encodes CASSPIRGMNTEAFF. Together with reference TRBV18 and TRBJ1-1, the CDR3 gives the full variable domain: NAGVMQNPRHLVRRRGQEARLRCSPMKGHSHVYWYRQLPEEGLKFMVYLQKENIIDESGMPKERFSAEFPKEGPSILRIQQVVRGDSAAYFCASSPIRGMNTEAFFGQGTRLTVV.

The chain combines TRBV11-3 with TRBJ2-1; 7 nucleotides line up with TRBD2. This CDR3 is built from 15 residues. Looked up from germline, CDR1 is SGHNT and CDR2 is YENEEA. The trim removed 3 bases at V and 5 bases at J, leaving 7 bases unmatched. The CDR3 nucleotides are TGTGCCAGCAGCTTCGGCGGGAGTAGCCACAATGAGCAGTTCTTC. Amino acid sequence: CASSFGGSSHNEQFF. The full variable domain, completed using reference TRBV11-3 and TRBJ2-1, is EAGVVQSPRYKIIEKKQPVAFWCNPISGHNTLYWYLQNLGQGPELLIRYENEEAVDDSQLPKDRFSAERLKGVDSTLKIQPAELGDSAVYLCASSFGGSSHNEQFFGPGTRLTVL.

This clone was seen at least ten times. The chain has TRBV6-1 and TRBJ1-1; TRBD1 aligns across 8 bases. Losses at the gene ends were 6 bases for V and 1 base for J; bases not matched to a gene: 4. This CDR3 has 14 amino acids. Germline-derived CDR1 and CDR2 are MNHNS and SASEGT. CDR3: CASRKDRANTEAFF. CDR3 sequence (DNA): TGTGCCAGCAGGAAGGACAGGGCGAACACTGAAGCTTTCTTT.

The rearrangement links TRBV10-2 to TRBJ2-1; perhaps TRBD1 as D (6 bases). Germline values: CDR1 WSHSY, CDR2 SAAADI. The V end lost 10 bases, the J end lost 0 bases, and 13 bases lay between the germline ends. The CDR3 is made up of 14 amino acids. CDR3 coding DNA: TGCGCCACCACGGACAGCAGCTCCTACAATGAGCAGTTCTTC. Translated: CATTDSSSYNEQFF.

The chain is built from TRBV19 and TRBJ1-5, with D uncertain. Per the germline V gene, CDR1 is LNHDA and CDR2 is SQIVND (reference sequence). The CDR3 consists of 14 residues. Trimming removed 5 bases at V and 3 bases at J, with 11 bases between. The CDR3 DNA follows: TGTGCCAGTAGTGGACGTCAGTACAATCAGCCCCAGCATTTT. It specifies CASSGRQYNQPQHF.

In its sample, this clone was seen a few times. CDR3 loop: CASSPKGQGDLEQYF. CDR3 in DNA: TGTGCCAGCAGCCCCAAGGGTCAGGGGGACCTCGAGCAGTACTTC. The gene calls are TRBV7-9 and TRBJ2-7, with 7 positions matching TRBD1. Unmatched junction bases numbered 13, after V lost 5 bases and J lost 6 bases. Germline V gene sequence: CDR1 SEHNR, CDR2 FQNEAQ (reference sequence). The CDR3 is 15 amino acids.

The chain recombines TRBV14 with TRBJ2-5; perhaps TRBD2 as D (6 bases). Per germline, CDR1 SGHDN and CDR2 FVKESK. This CDR3 is built from 16 residues. Between the trimmed V and J ends, which lost 0 bases and 1 base, there was a span of 12 bases. CDR3 in DNA: TGTGCCAGCAGCCAAGATTCAGGACTACCCCAAGAGACCCAGTACTTC. It codes for CASSQDSGLPQETQYF.

In the case of this clone: The same CDR3 also results from other DNA sequences found in this sample. V and J are TRBV7-2 and TRBJ2-3; D possibly matches TRBD1 or TRBD2 (5 bases each). V was trimmed by 0 bases and J by 0 bases, leaving 7 bases between them. The CDR3 has 15 amino acids. The germline gives CDR1 SGHTA, CDR2 FQGNSA. The DNA of the CDR3 is TGTGCCAGCAGCTTAGCGTGGGGGAGCACAGATACGCAGTATTTT. The encoded protein is CASSLAWGSTDTQYF.

The genes are TRBV5-1 and TRBJ1-4; D gene uncertain. Germline V CDR1 and CDR2: SGHRS, YFSETQ. There are 12 residues in the CDR3. The ends were cut back, 1 base at V and 7 bases at J, with 5 bases in the middle. The DNA for the CDR3 is TGCGCCAGCAGCTTGTCCTTTGAAAAACTGTTTTTT. Translating it yields CASSLSFEKLFF.

This chain uses TRBV25-1 with TRBJ2-3, with TRBD1 as a possible D gene (6 bases). V lost 2 bases, J lost 6 bases, and 6 bases lay in between. The germline V gene encodes CDR1 MGHDK and CDR2 SYGVNS. This CDR3 contains 12 residues. CDR3 in DNA: TGTGCCAGCAGTGAAGGGGGCGATACGCAGTATTTT. Translation: CASSEGGDTQYF.

This clone was picked up a small number of times. This sequence joins TRBV9 and TRBJ1-3, with a weak D call TRBD1 (5 bases). CDR1 and CDR2 from the germline V gene are SGDLS and YYNGEE. V lost 0 bases, J lost 4 bases, and 11 bases lay in between. This CDR3 has 15 residues. Written as DNA, the CDR3 is TGTGCCAGCAGCGTAGCTAGGACATACGGAAACACCATATATTTT. This encodes CASSVARTYGNTIYF.

The chain has TRBV4-2 and TRBJ2-1; D may be TRBD1 (6 bases). Germline values: CDR1 LGHNA, CDR2 YNFKEQ. This CDR3 contains 15 residues. Trimming pared 4 bases from V and 0 bases from J, leaving 10 bases between. Here the CDR3 DNA reads TGTGCCAGCAGCCCCAGGGGTAACTCCTACAATGAGCAGTTCTTC. This encodes CASSPRGNSYNEQFF.